These T cell receptor beta chains were read from a single sample in a study of beta chain features in type 1 diabetes. Some clones are missing from TCRdb's copy, which holds only in-frame ones; the method was immunoSEQ multiplex PCR. The sample shows approximately 170,000 clones, almost 65% of them seen only once. Sequencing input: naive CD4+ T cells from blood. These receptors all come from a man aged 30-40 years with type 1 diabetes. Each CDR3 is given with its conserved first and last residue. The D gene is left open where the match is weak. Rows give clone size only sometimes, using once, few, many, or a class for an expanded clone.

d_call: TRBD2
j_call: TRBJ2-3
clone_size: .
v_call: TRBV28
cdr3_aa: CASSFPLVGTSGGPAADTQYF
cdr3_nt: TGTGCCAGCAGTTTCCCCTTGGTGGGAACTAGCGGGGGCCCCGCTGCAGATACGCAGTATTTT

d_call: TRBD2
j_call: TRBJ2-1
clone_size: .
v_call: TRBV29-1
cdr3_aa: CSVRPGLASYNEQFF
cdr3_nt: TGCAGCGTAAGACCGGGACTAGCGTCCTACAATGAGCAGTTCTTC

d_call: .
j_call: TRBJ1-2
clone_size: .
v_call: TRBV30
cdr3_aa: CAWSRLVDSSAF
cdr3_nt: TGTGCCTGGAGTAGACTGGTAGATTCGTCCGCCTTC

d_call: .
j_call: TRBJ2-7
clone_size: .
v_call: TRBV28
cdr3_aa: CASSLSGYEQYF
cdr3_nt: TGTGCCAGCAGTTTATCAGGATACGAGCAGTACTTC

d_call: .
j_call: TRBJ2-3
clone_size: .
v_call: TRBV28
cdr3_aa: CATTADRQAKQLADTQYF
cdr3_nt: TGTGCCACCACCGCGGACCGCCAGGCCAAACAACTCGCAGATACGCAGTATTTT

d_call: .
j_call: TRBJ2-3
clone_size: .
v_call: TRBV7-9
cdr3_aa: CASSPQRDTQYF
cdr3_nt: TGTGCCAGCAGCCCACAAAGGGATACGCAGTATTTT

d_call: .
j_call: TRBJ2-3
clone_size: few
v_call: TRBV4-1
cdr3_aa: CASSQDRPDTQYF
cdr3_nt: TGCGCCAGCAGCCAAGATCGGCCGGATACGCAGTATTTT

d_call: .
j_call: TRBJ1-3
clone_size: .
v_call: TRBV7-9
cdr3_aa: CASSLGLSGNTIYF
cdr3_nt: TGTGCCAGCAGCTTGGGCCTCTCTGGAAACACCATATATTTT

d_call: TRBD2
j_call: TRBJ2-5
clone_size: .
v_call: TRBV7-2
cdr3_aa: CASSPGLAGGTETQYF
cdr3_nt: TGTGCCAGCAGCCCGGGACTAGCGGGGGGAACGGAGACCCAGTACTTC

d_call: .
j_call: TRBJ2-3
clone_size: .
v_call: TRBV5-1
cdr3_aa: CASSGQNPADTQYF
cdr3_nt: TGCGCCAGCAGCGGACAGAATCCGGCAGATACGCAGTATTTT

d_call: .
j_call: TRBJ2-5
clone_size: .
v_call: TRBV21-1
cdr3_aa: CATSGTGDLGSQYF
cdr3_nt: TGTGCCACCTCCGGGACAGGGGACCTTGGGAGCCAGTACTTC

d_call: .
j_call: TRBJ2-3
clone_size: few
v_call: TRBV28
cdr3_aa: CASSSGSSPDTQYF
cdr3_nt: TGTGCCAGCAGTTCCGGGTCCAGCCCAGATACGCAGTATTTT